These T cell receptor beta chains were read from a single sample in a study of T cell responses to AZD1222 COVID-19 vaccine. Here immunoSEQ multiplex PCR was the method, and the copy in TCRdb shows in-frame clones only, minus some. The table lists 140,000 to 150,000 clones, about 93% of them singletons. The material was peripheral blood, obtained on day 0 of AZD1222 vaccination. Receptor source: an adult in good health. Both conserved end residues are part of each CDR3. Clone sizes are given selectively: once, few, many, or a class where the clone is expanded.

J gene: TRBJ2-4; V gene: TRBV29-1; clone size: -; CDR3 length: 18; CDR3 protein: CSVDPPDREQGSKNIQYF
J gene: TRBJ2-1; V gene: TRBV7-9; clone size: -; CDR3 length: 12; CDR3 protein: CASSPGREALFF
J gene: TRBJ2-2; V gene: TRBV5-1; clone size: once; CDR3 length: 13; CDR3 protein: CASRFWDTGELFF
J gene: TRBJ1-2; V gene: TRBV20-1; clone size: -; CDR3 length: 10; CDR3 protein: CSAAGRGYTF
J gene: TRBJ2-1; V gene: TRBV5-4; clone size: -; CDR3 length: 12; CDR3 protein: CASSHNYNEQFF
J gene: TRBJ1-5; V gene: TRBV19; clone size: -; CDR3 length: 12; CDR3 protein: CATGGAYQPQHF
J gene: TRBJ1-2; V gene: TRBV6-5; clone size: -; CDR3 length: 14; CDR3 protein: CASSFRGGRYGYTF
J gene: TRBJ2-7; V gene: TRBV6-5; clone size: -; CDR3 length: 13; CDR3 protein: CASTQGGRHEQYF
J gene: TRBJ2-1; V gene: TRBV4-1; clone size: -; CDR3 length: 17; CDR3 protein: CASSTSGAREVFNEQFF
J gene: TRBJ2-7; V gene: TRBV7-9; clone size: -; CDR3 length: 14; CDR3 protein: CASGLGGALDEQYF
J gene: TRBJ1-2; V gene: TRBV4-2; clone size: once; CDR3 length: 14; CDR3 protein: CASSQVAGHYGYTF
J gene: TRBJ1-1; V gene: TRBV5-1; clone size: -; CDR3 length: 12; CDR3 protein: CASSRGGTEAFF
J gene: TRBJ1-2; V gene: TRBV4-1; clone size: -; CDR3 length: 16; CDR3 protein: CASSQVPDNTYYGYTF
J gene: TRBJ1-4; V gene: TRBV6-5; clone size: -; CDR3 length: 15; CDR3 protein: CASSYTTFQPEKLFF
J gene: TRBJ1-5; V gene: TRBV12-5; clone size: once; CDR3 length: 13; CDR3 protein: CASGRDGGQPQHF
J gene: TRBJ2-1; V gene: TRBV7-2; clone size: once; CDR3 length: 16; CDR3 protein: CASSSPGLAGGRGQFF
J gene: TRBJ2-3; V gene: TRBV5-1; clone size: -; CDR3 length: 17; CDR3 protein: CASSRRLAGGFADTQYF
J gene: TRBJ1-1; V gene: TRBV4-1; clone size: -; CDR3 length: 16; CDR3 protein: CASSQGRGGKNTEAFF
J gene: TRBJ2-3; V gene: TRBV6-4; clone size: -; CDR3 length: 13; CDR3 protein: CASSDYNTDTQYF
J gene: TRBJ1-5; V gene: TRBV28; clone size: -; CDR3 length: 16; CDR3 protein: CASTPLSGNGNQPQHF
J gene: TRBJ1-5; V gene: TRBV6-5; clone size: few; CDR3 length: 14; CDR3 protein: CASSMTGFVKPQHF
J gene: TRBJ2-3; V gene: TRBV9; clone size: -; CDR3 length: 12; CDR3 protein: CASSTYTDTQYF